This TCR beta chain is drawn from a study of neurological immune-mediated disorders. Whole-study results and caveats: Patients with HTLV-1-associated myelopathy showed the most TCR clonal expansion. Those with multiple sclerosis showed the least, falling below healthy controls. The study found no CDR3 amino acid sequences shared by expanded clones across subjects, suggesting private repertoires in all groups. One related-CDR3 cluster, which may be a signature, held the repertoires of 18 of 34 multiple sclerosis patients after phylogenetic grouping.

Every sequencing run gave over 190 million TCR-beta sequences, taken from 15-18 subjects. One entry per CDR3 protein, called by TCRdb with MiXCR from the 5' RACE reads. The data hold around 37,000 distinct CDR3 sequences, with about 3.2% observed a single time. Time point defined: longitudinal time-point 1 (baseline). This clonotype was seen many times. What it recognizes is unknown. Germline V CDR1 and CDR2: WSHSY, SAAADI. The J segment lost 9 bases and the V segment lost 4 bases, leaving 2 bases of the junction unmatched. The length of the CDR3 is 11 residues. This chain links TRBV10-2 with TRBJ1-1; 7 bases agree with TRBD1. Sequenced input: PBMCs. This clonotype originated in an older woman with multiple sclerosis. The CDR3 coding sequence is TGCGCCAGCAGTGGGGACAGTCAAGCTTTCTTT. Amino acid sequence: CASSGDSQAFF.